This T cell receptor beta chain is drawn from a study of Siglec-9 on CD8 T cells in melanoma. Regarding the study as a whole: An effector memory CD8+ subset marked by Siglec-9 reportedly appeared to gather in melanoma.

Sequencing was performed with immunoSEQ multiplex PCR; in TCRdb, only in-frame clones are kept and a portion is missing. Among 30,000 or so clones, more than 80% were seen once, and the ten largest hold nearly 6%. As for this clone: Its antigen is unidentified.

Germline-derived CDR1 and CDR2 are SGHDN and FVKESK. This CDR3 region has 14 residues. The V segment lost 2 bases and the J segment 5 bases; nucleotides outside the gene matches: 4. The chain recombines TRBV14 with TRBJ2-7; 9 nucleotides line up with TRBD1. The sequencing input was Siglec-9- CD8+ T cells sorted from blood. The TCR originated in a human donor in good health. The CDR3 loop reads CASSQKRTGDEQYF. CDR3 DNA sequence: TGTGCCAGCAGCCAAAAACGGACAGGGGACGAGCAGTACTTC.